This is a list of T cell receptor beta chains from one sample in a study of blood T cell repertoires in COVID-19. Generated by immunoSEQ multiplex PCR, the TCRdb table keeps only in-frame clones and is missing some. This table holds about 190,000 clones, roughly 80% found once. The material sequenced was peripheral blood. The receptors were gathered from a man aged 45-65 years who had recovered from COVID-19. The CDR3 runs from the conserved cysteine through the conserved F or W. A D gene is named only where the DNA matches it firmly. Clone size is shown for a subset of rows, as once, few, many or a class of expanded clone.

D	V	size	J	DNA	CDR3
TRBD1	TRBV27	-	TRBJ1-2	TGTGCCAGCAGTCCGGACAGGGGGCTGGGCTACACCTTC	CASSPDRGLGYTF
-	TRBV2	-	TRBJ2-3	TGTGCCAGCAGCCAGGAGCAAGCCGGGGTGCAGTATTTT	CASSQEQAGVQYF
-	TRBV19	-	TRBJ2-7	TGTGCCAGTAGTCCCCTGGCCAGCGCCGACGAGCAGTACTTC	CASSPLASADEQYF
-	TRBV6-2/TRBV6-3	-	TRBJ2-1	TGTGCCAGCAGTTACCCCTGGCCCCAGCGGGTTACCTACAATGAGCAGTTCTTC	CASSYPWPQRVTYNEQFF
-	TRBV5-4	-	TRBJ1-1	TGTGCCAGCAGCTCCGGGACGACAGGTCAGAACACTGAAGCTTTCTTT	CASSSGTTGQNTEAFF
-	TRBV25-1	-	TRBJ1-6	TGTGCCAGCAGTGAAGGAGGGAGTGATTCACCCCTCCACTTT	CASSEGGSDSPLHF
-	TRBV21-1	-	TRBJ2-3	TGTGCCAGCAGCAAAGCGGGGGCGCACACAGATACGCAGTATTTT	CASSKAGAHTDTQYF
TRBD2	TRBV20-1	-	TRBJ2-1	TGCAGTGCAAGTACTAGCGGGAGGAGCTCCTACAATGAGCAGTTCTTC	CSASTSGRSSYNEQFF
-	TRBV24-1	-	TRBJ2-5	TGTGCCACCAGTGAACGCGGGACCCAGTACTTC	CATSERGTQYF
-	TRBV30	few	TRBJ2-2	TGTGCCTGGAGTGGTCGTGGAGCTCGGACCGGGGAGCTGTTTTTT	CAWSGRGARTGELFF
-	TRBV9	-	TRBJ2-1	TGTGCCAGCAGCCCCGGAAGCAGGGGATATCGAAATGAGCAGTTCTTC	CASSPGSRGYRNEQFF
TRBD2	TRBV10-3	-	TRBJ2-5	TGTGCCATCAGTGGCGGGAGTGGGGAGACCCAGTACTTC	CAISGGSGETQYF
-	TRBV30	-	TRBJ1-3	TGTGCCTGGGGGGTCCGAGGGACTGCTGGAAACACCATATATTTT	CAWGVRGTAGNTIYF
-	TRBV12-3/TRBV12-4	-	TRBJ1-2	TGTGCCAGCAGTTTGCGGGGCCAGAATGGCTACACCTTC	CASSLRGQNGYTF
TRBD1	TRBV19	-	TRBJ1-5	TGTGCCAGTAGTGCTGGGACAGGGCAAGGCCAGCCCCAGCATTTT	CASSAGTGQGQPQHF
-	TRBV19	-	TRBJ1-2	TGTGCCAGTAGTCCGAGGCAGGGAAACTATGGCTACACCTTC	CASSPRQGNYGYTF